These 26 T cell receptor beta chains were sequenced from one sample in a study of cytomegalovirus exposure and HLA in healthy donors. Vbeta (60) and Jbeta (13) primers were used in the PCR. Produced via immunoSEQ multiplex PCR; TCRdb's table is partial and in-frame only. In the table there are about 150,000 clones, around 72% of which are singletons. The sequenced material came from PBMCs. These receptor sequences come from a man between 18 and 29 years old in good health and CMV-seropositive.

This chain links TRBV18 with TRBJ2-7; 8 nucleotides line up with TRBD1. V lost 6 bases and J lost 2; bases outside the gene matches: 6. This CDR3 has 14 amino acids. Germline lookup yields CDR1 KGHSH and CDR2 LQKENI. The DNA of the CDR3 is TGTGCCAGCTCCCCCGTGACAGGGGCCTACGAGCAGTACTTC. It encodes CASSPVTGAYEQYF.

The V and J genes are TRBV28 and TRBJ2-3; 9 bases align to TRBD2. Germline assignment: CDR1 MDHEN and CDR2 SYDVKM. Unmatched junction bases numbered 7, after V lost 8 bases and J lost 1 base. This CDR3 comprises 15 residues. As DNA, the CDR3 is TGTGCCAGCGGCGGGAGGGGGAGGGGCACAGATACGCAGTATTTT. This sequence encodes CASGGRGRGTDTQYF.

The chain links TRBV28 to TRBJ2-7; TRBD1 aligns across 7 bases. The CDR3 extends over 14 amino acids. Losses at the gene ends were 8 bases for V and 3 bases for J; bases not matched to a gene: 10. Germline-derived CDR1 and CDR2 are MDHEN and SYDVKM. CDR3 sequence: CASRPGYRGYEQYF. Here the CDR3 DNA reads TGTGCCAGCCGTCCAGGCTACAGGGGCTACGAGCAGTACTTC.

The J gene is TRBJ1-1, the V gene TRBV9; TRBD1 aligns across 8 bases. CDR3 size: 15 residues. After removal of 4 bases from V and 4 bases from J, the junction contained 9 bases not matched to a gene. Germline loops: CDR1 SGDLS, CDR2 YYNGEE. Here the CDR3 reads CASSYDRGRATEAFF. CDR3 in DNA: TGTGCCAGCAGCTATGACAGGGGCCGGGCCACTGAAGCTTTCTTT.

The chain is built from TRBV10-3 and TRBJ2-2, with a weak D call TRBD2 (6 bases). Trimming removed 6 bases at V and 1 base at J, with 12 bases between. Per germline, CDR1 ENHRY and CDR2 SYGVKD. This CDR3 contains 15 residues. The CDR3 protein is CAIRTGTLNTGELFF. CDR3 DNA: TGTGCCATCAGGACCGGGACTTTGAACACCGGGGAGCTGTTTTTT.

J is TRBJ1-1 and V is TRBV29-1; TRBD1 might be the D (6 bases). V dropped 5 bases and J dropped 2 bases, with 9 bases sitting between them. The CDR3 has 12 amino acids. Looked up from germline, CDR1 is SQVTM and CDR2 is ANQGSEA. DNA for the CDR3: TGCAGCGTTTACAGGGTTAACACTGAAGCTTTCTTT. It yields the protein CSVYRVNTEAFF.

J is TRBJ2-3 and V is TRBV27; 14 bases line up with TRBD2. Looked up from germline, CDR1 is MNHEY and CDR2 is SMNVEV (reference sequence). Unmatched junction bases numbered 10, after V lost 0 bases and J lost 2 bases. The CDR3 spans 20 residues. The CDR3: CASSLSLGLAGGASTDTQYF. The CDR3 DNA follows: TGTGCCAGCAGTTTATCCTTAGGACTAGCGGGAGGCGCTTCCACAGATACGCAGTATTTT.

In nucleotides, the CDR3 is TGTGCCAGCAGCCCGGACAGCTCTGGAAACACCATATATTTT. It encodes CASSPDSSGNTIYF. This chain links TRBV6-6 with TRBJ1-3, with a weak D call TRBD1 (6 bases). Looked up from germline, CDR1 is MNHNY and CDR2 is SVGAGI (reference sequence). Trimming left V 6 bases short and J 0 bases short, with 9 bases between. The CDR3 is 14 amino acids.

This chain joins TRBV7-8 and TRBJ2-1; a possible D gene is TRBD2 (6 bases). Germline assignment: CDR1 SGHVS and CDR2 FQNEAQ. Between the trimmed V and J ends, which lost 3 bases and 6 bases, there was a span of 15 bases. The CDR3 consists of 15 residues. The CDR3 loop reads CASSFGGSPFNEQFF. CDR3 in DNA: TGTGCCAGCAGCTTCGGAGGGTCGCCTTTCAATGAGCAGTTCTTC.

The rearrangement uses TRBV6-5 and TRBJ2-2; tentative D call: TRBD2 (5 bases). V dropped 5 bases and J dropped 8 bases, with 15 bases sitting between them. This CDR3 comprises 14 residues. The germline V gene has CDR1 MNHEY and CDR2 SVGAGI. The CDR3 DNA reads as TGTGCCAGCAGTCCCCGGGGTCCGATTGGGGAGCTGTTTTTT. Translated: CASSPRGPIGELFF.

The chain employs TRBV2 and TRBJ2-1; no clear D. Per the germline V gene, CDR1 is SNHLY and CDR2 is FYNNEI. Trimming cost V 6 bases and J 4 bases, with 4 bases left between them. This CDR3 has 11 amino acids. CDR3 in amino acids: CASRAYNEQFF. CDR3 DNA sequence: TGTGCCAGCAGAGCTTACAATGAGCAGTTCTTC.

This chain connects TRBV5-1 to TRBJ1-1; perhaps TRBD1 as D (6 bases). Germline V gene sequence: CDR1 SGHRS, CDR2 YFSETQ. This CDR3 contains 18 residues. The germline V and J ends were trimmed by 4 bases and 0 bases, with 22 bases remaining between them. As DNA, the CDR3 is TGCGCCAGCAGCCTCGTGAGCGCTTGGGGGCCTCTGAACACTGAAGCTTTCTTT. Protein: CASSLVSAWGPLNTEAFF.

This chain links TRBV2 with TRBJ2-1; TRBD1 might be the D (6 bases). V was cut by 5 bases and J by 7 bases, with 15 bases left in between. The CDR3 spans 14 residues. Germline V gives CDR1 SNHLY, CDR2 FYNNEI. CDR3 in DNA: TGTGCCAGCAGTCTCTCAGGGGTAATAAATGAGCAGTTCTTC. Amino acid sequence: CASSLSGVINEQFF.

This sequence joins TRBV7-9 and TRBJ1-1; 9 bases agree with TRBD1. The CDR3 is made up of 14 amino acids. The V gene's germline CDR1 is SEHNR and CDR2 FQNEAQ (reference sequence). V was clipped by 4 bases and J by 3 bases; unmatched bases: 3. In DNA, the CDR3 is TGTGCCAGCAGCTCACAGGGGGCGGACACTGAAGCTTTCTTT. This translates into CASSSQGADTEAFF.

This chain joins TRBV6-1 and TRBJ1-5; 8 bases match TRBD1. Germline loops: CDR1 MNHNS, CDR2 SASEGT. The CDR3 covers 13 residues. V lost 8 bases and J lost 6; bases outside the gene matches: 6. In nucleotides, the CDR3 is TGTGCCAGCCAGGGGCAGGGGGCTCAGCCCCAGCATTTT. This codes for CASQGQGAQPQHF.

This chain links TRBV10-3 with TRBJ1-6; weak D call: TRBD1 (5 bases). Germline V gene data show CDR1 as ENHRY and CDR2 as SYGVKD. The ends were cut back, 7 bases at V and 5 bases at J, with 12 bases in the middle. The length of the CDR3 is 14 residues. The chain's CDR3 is CAIKVREDNSPLHF. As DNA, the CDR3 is TGTGCCATCAAGGTCAGGGAGGATAATTCACCCCTCCACTTT.

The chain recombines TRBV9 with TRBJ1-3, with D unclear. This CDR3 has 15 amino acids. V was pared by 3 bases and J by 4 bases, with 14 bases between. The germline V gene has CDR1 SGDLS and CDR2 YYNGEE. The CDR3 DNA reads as TGTGCCAGCAGCGCCATTAGGGAGGTCGGAAACACCATATATTTT. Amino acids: CASSAIREVGNTIYF.

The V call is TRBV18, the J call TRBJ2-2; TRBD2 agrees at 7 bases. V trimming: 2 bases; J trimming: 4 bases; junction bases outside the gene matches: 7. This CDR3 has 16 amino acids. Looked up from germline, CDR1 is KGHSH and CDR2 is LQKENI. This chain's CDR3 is CASSPAGTGGTGELFF. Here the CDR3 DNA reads TGTGCCAGCTCACCAGCCGGGACGGGGGGCACCGGGGAGCTGTTTTTT.

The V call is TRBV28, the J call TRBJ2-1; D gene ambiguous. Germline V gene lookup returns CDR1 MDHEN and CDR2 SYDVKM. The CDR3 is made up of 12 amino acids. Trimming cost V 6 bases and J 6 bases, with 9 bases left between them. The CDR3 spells CASSLLRNEQFF. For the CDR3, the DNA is TGTGCCAGCAGCCTTCTTCGCAATGAGCAGTTCTTC.

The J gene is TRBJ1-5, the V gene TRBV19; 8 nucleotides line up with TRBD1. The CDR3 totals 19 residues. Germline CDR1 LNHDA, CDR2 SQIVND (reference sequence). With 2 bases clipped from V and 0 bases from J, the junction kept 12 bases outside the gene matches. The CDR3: CASSIREDRAPYSNQPQHF. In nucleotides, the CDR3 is TGTGCCAGTAGTATAAGGGAGGACAGGGCACCTTATAGCAATCAGCCCCAGCATTTT.

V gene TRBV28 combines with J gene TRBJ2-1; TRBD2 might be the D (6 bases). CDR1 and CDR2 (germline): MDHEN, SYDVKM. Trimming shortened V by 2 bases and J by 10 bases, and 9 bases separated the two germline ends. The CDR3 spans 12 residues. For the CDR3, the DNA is TGTGCCAGCAGTTTACTTGGAGGGGAGCAGTTCTTC. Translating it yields CASSLLGGEQFF.

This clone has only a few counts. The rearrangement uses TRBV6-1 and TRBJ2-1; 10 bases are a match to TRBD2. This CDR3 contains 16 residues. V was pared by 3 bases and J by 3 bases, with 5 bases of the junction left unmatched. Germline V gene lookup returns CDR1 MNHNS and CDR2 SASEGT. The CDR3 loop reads CASSDKTSGIYNEQFF. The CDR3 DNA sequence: TGTGCCAGCAGTGACAAAACTAGCGGGATCTACAATGAGCAGTTCTTC.

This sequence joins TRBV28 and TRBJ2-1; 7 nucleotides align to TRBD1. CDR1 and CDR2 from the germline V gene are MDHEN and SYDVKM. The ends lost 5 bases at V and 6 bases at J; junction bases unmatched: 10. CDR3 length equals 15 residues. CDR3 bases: TGTGCCAGCAGTAAGACAGGGAAGTCGAGCAATGAGCAGTTCTTC. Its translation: CASSKTGKSSNEQFF.

CDR3 residues: CASSSRDTYNEQFF. CDR3 nucleotides: TGTGCCAGCAGCTCCCGGGACACTTACAATGAGCAGTTCTTC. The chain is built from TRBV5-6 and TRBJ2-1, with TRBD1 as a possible D gene (6 bases). Germline V gives CDR1 SGHDT, CDR2 YYEEEE. Between the trimmed V and J ends, which lost 3 bases and 4 bases, there was a span of 11 bases. The CDR3 loop spans 14 amino acids.

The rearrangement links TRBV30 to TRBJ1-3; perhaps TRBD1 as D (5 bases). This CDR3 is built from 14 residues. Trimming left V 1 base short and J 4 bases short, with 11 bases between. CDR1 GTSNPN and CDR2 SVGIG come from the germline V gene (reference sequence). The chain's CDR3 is CAWSARGNGNTIYF. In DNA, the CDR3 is TGTGCCTGGAGTGCGCGGGGGAACGGAAACACCATATATTTT.

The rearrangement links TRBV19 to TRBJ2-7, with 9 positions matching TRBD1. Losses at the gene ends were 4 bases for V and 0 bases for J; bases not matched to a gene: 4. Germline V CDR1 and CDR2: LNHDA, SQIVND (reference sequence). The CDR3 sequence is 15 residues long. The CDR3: CASSRRTGDSYEQYF. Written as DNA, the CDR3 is TGTGCCAGTAGTAGAAGGACAGGGGACTCCTACGAGCAGTACTTC.